This T cell receptor beta chain emerged from a study of T cells in localized non-small cell lung cancer. TCRdb's copy holds only in-frame clones and misses some; the assay was immunoSEQ multiplex PCR. The table has around 48,000 clones, approximately 77% seen once. Notes on this clone: Its antigen is not identified.

Study outcomes and limitations: Adjacent uninvolved lung had the highest clonality, suggesting focused antigen responses.

Germline V gene lookup returns CDR1 SGDLS and CDR2 YYNGEE. V lost 0 bases, J lost 7 bases, and 4 bases stayed unmatched. The CDR3 is 15 amino acids. This chain joins TRBV9 and TRBJ2-1; 10 nucleotides match TRBD1. The sequenced sample was peripheral blood, obtained before any cancer treatment. The source is a man aged 40 to 70 with stage I squamous cell lung carcinoma. In DNA, the CDR3 is TGTGCCAGCAGCGTAGTAGGACAGGGGGTTAATGAGCAGTTCTTC. It specifies CASSVVGQGVNEQFF.